What follows describes a single TCR beta chain. Its specificity is unknown. At one end the junction does not follow the germline gene, possibly because of a read error. The same CDR3 can be traced to other DNA sequences in this sample. The record originates from a study of OX40 agonist ivuxolimab in advanced cancers. Across the study: The dose-escalation group included hepatocellular carcinoma, melanoma, renal cell carcinoma and head and neck cancer.

The table came from immunoSEQ multiplex PCR; TCRdb's copy has only in-frame clones and leaves some out. The profile shows roughly 60,000 clones, around nine tenths of them singletons. Germline CDR1 and CDR2: LGHNA and YNFKEQ. The length of the CDR3 is 17 residues. Findings of the study overall: A proportion of nonresponders additionally exhibited low normalized T-cell clonal expansion. With doses of 0.1 to 3.0 mg/kg, CD4+ and CD8+ blood T cells had undergone clonal expansion by week 6.

This TCR derives from an adult with an advanced solid tumor such as melanoma, head and neck, liver or kidney cancer. Specimen: CD4+ or CD8+ T cells sorted from blood, collected in a trial of the OX40 agonist ivuxolimab. This chain connects TRBV4-2 to TRBJ2-3; TRBD2 matches at 8 bases. CDR3 residues: CASSQDQQRGRTDTQYF. For the CDR3, the DNA is TGTGCCAGCAGCCAAGATCAGCAGCGGGGGCGCACAGATACGCAGTACTTT.